The 19 T cell receptor beta chains listed next were all sequenced from one sample in a study of response to subunit inactivated influenza vaccine. TCRdb passed the RT-PCR reads through MiXCR, listing each CDR3 protein once. The sample lists approximately 170,000 distinct CDR3 sequences, over 13% occurring once. The sample consisted of CD8+ T cells sorted from PBMCs, taken more than 4 days after vaccination. The receptors shown here come from a man aged 50 to 60 who received an inactivated influenza vaccine.

V gene TRBV28 combines with J gene TRBJ2-1, with D maybe TRBD2 (5 bases). Trimming removed 6 bases from V and 0 bases from J, with 15 bases in between. Germline V lookup: CDR1 MDHEN, CDR2 SYDVKM. CDR3 length: 16 amino acids. The CDR3 region is CASSFFGLYSYNEQFF. The CDR3 nucleotides are TGTGCCAGCAGCTTTTTCGGACTCTACTCCTACAATGAGCAGTTCTTC.

The chain couples TRBV7-9 to TRBJ2-6; D uncertain. Looked up from germline, CDR1 is SEHNR and CDR2 is FQNEAQ (reference sequence). This CDR3 is 16 amino acids long. Trimming left V 10 bases short and J 0 bases short, with 16 bases between. CDR3 nucleotide sequence: TGTGCCAACGAACTTCGGTCAGGCTCTGGGGCCAACGTCCTGACTTTC. Its protein product is CANELRSGSGANVLTF.

The chain has TRBV2 and TRBJ2-7, with 7 bases matching TRBD2. Trimming at V came to 10 bases and at J to 0 bases, leaving 6 bases not matched to a gene. The CDR3 extends over 13 amino acids. Germline V gene sequence: CDR1 SNHLY, CDR2 FYNNEI. Here the CDR3 DNA reads TGTGCCACTAGCGGTGGGGTCTCCTACGAGCAGTACTTC. Amino acids: CATSGGVSYEQYF. The full variable domain, with the rest looked up from reference TRBV2 and TRBJ2-7, is EPEVTQTPSHQVTQMGQEVILRCVPISNHLYFYWYRQILGQKVEFLVSFYNNEISEKSEIFDDQFSVERPDGSNFTLKIRSTKLEDSAMYFCATSGGVSYEQYFGPGTRLTVT.

The chain recombines TRBV6-1 with TRBJ1-5, with D hard to call. Germline CDR1 and CDR2: MNHNS and SASEGT. The CDR3 consists of 14 residues. Trimming shortened V by 6 bases and J by 0 bases, and 9 bases separated the two germline ends. CDR3 loop: CASRSSGSNQPQHF. CDR3 DNA sequence: TGTGCCAGCAGGAGTTCGGGTAGCAATCAGCCCCAGCATTTT.

This clonotype occurred a few times. The chain carries TRBV6-5 and TRBJ2-2; 11 bases agree with TRBD1. Trimming at V came to 5 bases and at J to 8 bases, leaving 10 bases not matched to a gene. The length of the CDR3 is 16 residues. Germline lookup yields CDR1 MNHEY and CDR2 SVGAGI. CDR3 amino acids: CASSHRGQGDAGELFF. The CDR3 DNA is TGTGCCAGCAGTCACAGGGGACAGGGGGACGCAGGGGAGCTGTTTTTT.

In its sample, this clonotype was seen many times. The chain couples TRBV20-1 to TRBJ1-1; D call uncertain. Germline loops: CDR1 DFQATT, CDR2 SNEGSKA (reference sequence). Trimming took 1 base from V and 0 from J, leaving 15 bases between them. The length of the CDR3 is 16 residues. Here the CDR3 reads CSARVLAYAMNTEAFF. CDR3 nucleotides: TGCAGTGCTAGAGTACTGGCATACGCTATGAACACTGAAGCTTTCTTT.

This clonotype came up a few times. The rearrangement uses TRBV6-6 and TRBJ2-7; D ambiguous. CDR3 length: 12 amino acids. Germline V gene lookup returns CDR1 MNHNY and CDR2 SVGAGI (reference sequence). V was pared by 0 bases and J by 6 bases, with 6 bases between. Written as DNA, the CDR3 is TGTGCCAGCAGTTACTCGAGTAGCGAGCAGTACTTC. This codes for CASSYSSSEQYF.

This chain uses TRBV29-1 with TRBJ2-1; 7 bases fit TRBD2. The CDR3 is 13 amino acids. After removal of 4 bases from V and 9 bases from J, the junction contained 9 bases not matched to a gene. In germline, CDR1 is SQVTM, CDR2 ANQGSEA. The CDR3 loop reads CSVGSGGRGEQFF. The CDR3 coding sequence is TGCAGCGTTGGCTCGGGGGGACGCGGTGAGCAGTTCTTC.

This rearrangement joins TRBV7-9 to TRBJ2-5; D is ambiguous. The CDR3 totals 15 residues. Germline V gives CDR1 SEHNR, CDR2 FQNEAQ (reference sequence). Trimming cost V 2 bases and J 1 base, with 11 bases left between them. Here the CDR3 reads CASSLPPVPQETQYF. As DNA, the CDR3 is TGTGCCAGCAGCTTACCTCCTGTCCCCCAAGAGACCCAGTACTTC.

This clonotype was observed a few times. J is TRBJ2-7 and V is TRBV11-2; 7 bases are a match to TRBD2. J gave up 1 base and V 5 bases, and 8 bases lay outside the gene matches. CDR3 length: 15 residues. In germline, CDR1 is SGHAT, CDR2 FQNNGV. The CDR3 region is CASSLGLTHSYEQYF. The CDR3 coding sequence is TGTGCCAGCAGCCTGGGACTAACCCATTCCTACGAGCAGTACTTC.

This chain uses TRBV12-3 or TRBV12-4 with TRBJ2-6, with D hard to call. The CDR3 covers 17 residues. Trimming pared 5 bases from V and 0 bases from J, leaving 14 bases between. CDR3 DNA: TGTGCCAGCAGTCCCCGGCGCTCCCGCTCTGGGGCCAACGTCCTGACTTTC. It is translated as CASSPRRSRSGANVLTF.

V is TRBV30 and J is TRBJ2-7; D tentatively reads TRBD1 or TRBD2 (6 bases each). Germline CDR1 and CDR2: GTSNPN and SVGIG (reference sequence). This CDR3 is built from 12 residues. The V end lost 2 bases, the J end lost 6 bases, and 11 bases lay between the germline ends. The CDR3 region is CAWSLGGAEQYF. The CDR3 DNA is TGTGCCTGGAGTCTCGGGGGCGCCGAGCAGTACTTC.

This clonotype was seen only a few times. The chain carries TRBV20-1 and TRBJ2-7; D not resolved. Per germline, CDR1 DFQATT and CDR2 SNEGSKA (reference sequence). Trimming took 6 bases from V and 4 from J, leaving 10 bases between them. The CDR3 is 11 residues long. The CDR3 DNA sequence: TGCAGTGCCGTCGCCTCATACGAGCAGTACTTC. Protein sequence: CSAVASYEQYF.

In the case of this clonotype: This may be a read error: a much more frequent sequence differs by one nucleotide. The chain links TRBV6-5 to TRBJ1-5, with a possible D match to TRBD1 (5 bases). The CDR3 covers 14 residues. Germline V CDR1 and CDR2: MNHEY, SVGAGI. The CDR3 spells CTSSYGRVGQPQHF. For the CDR3, the DNA is TGTACCAGCAGTTACGGCAGGGTGGGGCAGCCCCAGCATTTT.

This clonotype was observed a handful of times. The rearrangement uses TRBV11-1 and TRBJ2-2, with TRBD1 as a possible D gene (6 bases). CDR1 SGHAT and CDR2 FQDESV come from the germline V gene (reference sequence). Trimming took off 5 bases at V and 0 bases at J, with 25 bases between the two ends. The CDR3 runs to 20 residues. CDR3 coding DNA: TGTGCCAGCAGCCGGTCGGTCACAGGGACCGGCGCCCCGAACACCGGGGAGCTGTTTTTT. Translated, it gives CASSRSVTGTGAPNTGELFF.

This clonotype was counted between two and nine times. The CDR3 DNA sequence: TGTGCCAGCAGTTACGGCGGCTCCGGATCCTACGAGCAGTACTTC. It is translated as CASSYGGSGSYEQYF. J is TRBJ2-7 and V is TRBV6-5; no reliable D call. The V gene lost 2 bases and the J gene lost 1 base, with 12 bases spanning the gap. The CDR3 has 15 residues. Germline V gene lookup returns CDR1 MNHEY and CDR2 SVGAGI.

The chain couples TRBV29-1 to TRBJ2-7; a weak D match, TRBD1 (6 bases). CDR1 and CDR2 (germline): SQVTM, ANQGSEA. V dropped 7 bases and J dropped 0 bases, with 13 bases sitting between them. The CDR3 length is 13 residues. This CDR3 is CSAPPGHSYEQYF. The DNA for the CDR3 is TGCAGCGCTCCCCCGGGACACTCCTACGAGCAGTACTTC.

The chain is built from TRBV6-5 and TRBJ2-3; D remains unclear. CDR1 is MNHEY, CDR2 SVGAGI, per germline. The CDR3 loop spans 14 amino acids. Trimming took 5 bases from V and 2 from J, leaving 11 bases between them. CDR3: CASSNTINTDTQYF. The CDR3 DNA is TGTGCCAGCAGTAACACAATCAACACAGATACGCAGTATTTT.

The V call is TRBV20-1, the J call TRBJ2-2; 7 bases map to TRBD2. The V gene's germline CDR1 is DFQATT and CDR2 SNEGSKA (reference sequence). This CDR3 contains 15 residues. V shed 0 bases and J 5 bases; nucleotides not matched to a gene: 6. CDR3: CSARERTSMTGELFF. DNA of the CDR3: TGCAGTGCTAGAGAAAGGACTAGTATGACCGGGGAGCTGTTTTTT.